This T cell receptor (beta chain) was sequenced for a study of CD8 T cells in ankylosing spondylitis. Whole-study results and caveats: Characteristic of ankylosing spondylitis blood, it appeared, was a TCR beta motif comprising several highly homologous variants.

TCRdb ran MiXCR on the 5' RACE reads and lists one entry per CDR3 protein. The sample consists of 700,000 to 850,000 distinct CDR3 sequences, about 12% of them appearing once. Concerning this clonotype itself: Its matching antigen is unknown.

Germline V gene lookup returns CDR1 SGHRS and CDR2 YFSETQ. The CDR3 is 16 residues long. J was trimmed by 2 bases and V by 4 bases; bases with no gene match: 11. This TCR derives from a male donor with ankylosing spondylitis. The rearrangement uses TRBV5-1 and TRBJ1-2; 7 nucleotides align to TRBD1. Material: blood, either unsorted or a sorted T cell fraction (not recorded which). CDR3 in amino acids: CASSPTPQGMNYGYTF. DNA for the CDR3: TGCGCCAGCAGCCCAACCCCACAGGGGATGAACTATGGCTACACCTTC.